This T cell receptor (beta chain) comes out of a study of shared clonotypes between healthy human individuals. Donors comprised only Caucasian adults living in Nashville, Tennessee. Overall study results and limits: Among donors, clonotype sharing was expected to be affected by sequencing depth.

The CDR3 spans 15 residues. Trimming took 5 bases from V and 2 from J, leaving 10 bases between them. The germline CDR1 and CDR2 sequences are KGHSH and LQKENI. Worth noting for this clone: What it binds is not known.

This was a deep-level run. Assay: immunoSEQ multiplex PCR; the TCRdb copy retains only in-frame clones and omits some. The sample lists roughly 2.2 million clones, approximately 93% occurring once. The chain joins TRBV18 to TRBJ2-6, with D uncertain. The specimen sequenced was naive CD4+ T cells from PBMCs. Documented subset: CD45RA+ positively selected. The sequence came from a man aged 18 to 29 in good health. Some clones in this sample may be carry-over from other donors' samples. The CDR3, as DNA: TGTGCCAGCTCAGCACTGACAACTGGGGCCAACGTCCTGACTTTC. Translation gives CASSALTTGANVLTF.